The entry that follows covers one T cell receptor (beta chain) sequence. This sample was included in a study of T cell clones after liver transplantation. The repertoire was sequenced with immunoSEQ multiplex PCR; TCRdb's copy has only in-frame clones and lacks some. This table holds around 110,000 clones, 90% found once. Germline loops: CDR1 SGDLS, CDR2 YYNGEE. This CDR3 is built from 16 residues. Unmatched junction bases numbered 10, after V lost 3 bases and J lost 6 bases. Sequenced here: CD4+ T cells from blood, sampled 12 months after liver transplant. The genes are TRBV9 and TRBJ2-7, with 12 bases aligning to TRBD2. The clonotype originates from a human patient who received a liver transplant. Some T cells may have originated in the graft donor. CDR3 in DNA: TGTGCCAGCAGCGCACACAGCGGACTAGCGGGAAGCGAGCAGTACTTC. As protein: CASSAHSGLAGSEQYF. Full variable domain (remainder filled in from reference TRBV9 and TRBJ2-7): DSGVTQTPKHLITATGQRVTLRCSPRSGDLSVYWYQQSLDQGLQFLIQYYNGEERAKGNILERFSAQQFPDLHSELNLSSLELGDSALYFCASSAHSGLAGSEQYFGPGTRLTVT.